Below, 13 T cell receptor beta chains from the same sample are listed, as sequenced in a study of OX40 agonist ivuxolimab in advanced cancers. Profiled with immunoSEQ multiplex PCR; TCRdb holds only in-frame clones, not every one. The table has about 21,000 clones, 83% seen once. The material was CD4+ or CD8+ T cells sorted from blood, obtained in a trial of the OX40 agonist ivuxolimab. The receptor set was obtained from an adult with an advanced solid tumor such as melanoma, head and neck, liver or kidney cancer.

This chain connects TRBV5-4 to TRBJ2-7; D gene uncertain. In germline, CDR1 is SGHNT, CDR2 YYREEE (reference sequence). The CDR3 is made up of 13 amino acids. Trimming took 4 bases from V and 2 from J, leaving 10 bases between them. CDR3 amino acids: CASSNTEPYEQYF. DNA of the CDR3: TGTGCCAGCAGCAATACAGAACCCTACGAGCAGTACTTC.

J is TRBJ1-1 and V is TRBV14; TRBD1 might be the D (5 bases). Germline V gene sequence: CDR1 SGHDN, CDR2 FVKESK. Trimming cost V 5 bases and J 1 base, with 8 bases left between them. The CDR3 contains 13 residues. The CDR3 DNA sequence: TGTGCCAGCAGCAAACAGGAGAACACTGAAGCTTTCTTT. Amino acid sequence: CASSKQENTEAFF.

The chain uses TRBV4-2 and TRBJ2-7; TRBD1 is a possible D gene (6 bases). With 2 bases removed from V and 2 bases from J, the gap between germline ends came to 10 bases. From germline, CDR1 is LGHNA and CDR2 YNFKEQ. This CDR3 region has 14 residues. The CDR3 loop is CASSQTGPAYEQYF. As DNA, the CDR3 is TGTGCCAGCAGCCAAACAGGGCCAGCCTACGAGCAGTACTTC.

The rearrangement joins TRBV6-5 to TRBJ1-1; D is uncertain. Trimming shortened V by 5 bases and J by 4 bases, and 14 bases separated the two germline ends. The CDR3 consists of 14 residues. Looked up from germline, CDR1 is MNHEY and CDR2 is SVGAGI. CDR3 loop: CASSPQGWGTEAFF. CDR3 coding DNA: TGTGCCAGCAGTCCCCAAGGATGGGGCACTGAAGCTTTCTTT.

This rearrangement joins TRBV7-9 to TRBJ2-7, with 9 bases aligning to TRBD1. CDR1 and CDR2 from the germline V gene are SEHNR and FQNEAQ (reference sequence). This CDR3 region has 14 residues. The V gene end was trimmed by 5 bases and the J gene end by 5 bases; junction bases not matched to a gene: 7. CDR3: CASSGQGIQDEQYF. CDR3 DNA sequence: TGTGCCAGCAGCGGACAGGGGATACAGGACGAGCAGTACTTC. The full variable domain, with the rest looked up from reference TRBV7-9 and TRBJ2-7, is DTGVSQNPRHKITKRGQNVTFRCDPISEHNRLYWYRQTLGQGPEFLTYFQNEAQLEKSRLLSDRFSAERPKGSFSTLEIQRTEQGDSAMYLCASSGQGIQDEQYFGPGTRLTVT.

J is TRBJ2-2 and V is TRBV7-3; 9 bases map to TRBD1. Trimming at V came to 4 bases and at J to 1 base, leaving 10 bases not matched to a gene. The V gene's germline CDR1 is SGHTA and CDR2 FQGTGA. The CDR3 extends over 18 amino acids. In DNA form, the CDR3 reads TGTGCCAGCAGCTCCACTCCTAGGACAGGGGTGAACACCGGGGAGCTGTTTTTT. Its translation is CASSSTPRTGVNTGELFF.

This clone has more than one count but fewer than ten. V usage is TRBV30 and J usage is TRBJ2-1; D is possibly TRBD2 (5 bases). Germline V lookup: CDR1 GTSNPN, CDR2 SVGIG (reference sequence). CDR3 length equals 13 residues. V lost 3 bases to trimming and J lost 4 bases, with 10 bases between them. Here the CDR3 DNA reads TGTGCCTGGAGCAGAGGAGGATACAATGAGCAGTTCTTC. Translation: CAWSRGGYNEQFF.

This chain links TRBV6-5 with TRBJ1-1, with 7 bases aligning to TRBD1. The junction had 11 bases not matched to a gene; V was cut back by 3 bases and J by 10 bases. The CDR3 has 14 amino acids. Germline-derived CDR1 and CDR2 are MNHEY and SVGAGI. In DNA, the CDR3 is TGTGCCAGCAGTTATGGGACAGAATTTGATGGAGCTTTCTTT. It codes for CASSYGTEFDGAFF.

The chain employs TRBV30 and TRBJ2-3; D unresolved. The CDR3 spans 14 residues. V lost 2 bases and J 5 bases, leaving 14 bases between the germline ends. The germline V gene encodes CDR1 GTSNPN and CDR2 SVGIG (reference sequence). This CDR3 reads CAWSTGDWIDTQYF. The CDR3 region has the DNA TGTGCCTGGAGTACGGGCGATTGGATAGATACGCAGTATTTT.

The J gene is TRBJ2-7, the V gene TRBV28; 7 bases match TRBD1. Germline V gene sequence: CDR1 MDHEN, CDR2 SYDVKM. Losses at the gene ends were 6 bases for V and 2 bases for J; bases not matched to a gene: 1. The CDR3 runs to 12 residues. CDR3 sequence: CASRGQTYEQYF. The CDR3 bases are TGTGCCAGCAGGGGACAGACCTACGAGCAGTACTTC.

The V call is TRBV6-1, the J call TRBJ2-1; 9 bases match TRBD2. Germline CDR1 MNHNS, CDR2 SASEGT. There are 15 residues in the CDR3. V lost 6 bases, J lost 1 base, and 4 bases stayed unmatched. CDR3 in amino acids: CASSFSGGSYNEQFF. DNA of the CDR3: TGTGCCAGCAGCTTTAGCGGGGGATCCTACAATGAGCAGTTCTTC.

The chain has TRBV6-1 and TRBJ2-1; 9 nucleotides agree with TRBD2. The CDR3 spans 14 residues. The germline gives CDR1 MNHNS, CDR2 SASEGT. The V segment lost 4 bases and the J segment 8 bases; nucleotides outside the gene matches: 6. DNA for the CDR3: TGTGCCAGCAGTGTTACCCTAGCGGGATATGAGCAGTTCTTC. Translated: CASSVTLAGYEQFF.

Remarks on this clone: Its ends do not fully match the called genes, so a read error is possible. CDR3 amino acids: CASSPLLESTLANVLTF. CDR3 DNA: TGTGCTAGCAGCCCCCTCCTGGAGTCCACCTTGGCCAACGTCCTGACTTTC. V is TRBV7-7 and J is TRBJ2-6; D remains unclear. Germline V gene sequence: CDR1 SSHAT, CDR2 FNYEAQ (reference sequence). The CDR3 sequence is 17 residues long.